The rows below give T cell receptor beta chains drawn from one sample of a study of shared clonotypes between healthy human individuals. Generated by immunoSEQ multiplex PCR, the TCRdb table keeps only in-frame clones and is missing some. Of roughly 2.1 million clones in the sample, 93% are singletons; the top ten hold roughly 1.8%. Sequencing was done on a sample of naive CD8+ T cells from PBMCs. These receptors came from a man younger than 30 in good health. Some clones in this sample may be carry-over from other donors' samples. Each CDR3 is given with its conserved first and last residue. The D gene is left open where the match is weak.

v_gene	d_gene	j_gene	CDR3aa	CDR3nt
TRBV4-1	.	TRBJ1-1	CASSQAGTEAFF	TGCGCCAGCAGCCAAGCCGGGACTGAAGCTTTCTTT
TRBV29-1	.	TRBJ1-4	CSVRQETNEKLFF	TGCAGCGTGAGACAGGAAACTAATGAAAAACTGTTTTTT
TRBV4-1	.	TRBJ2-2	CASSQEGGELFF	TGCGCCAGCAGCCAAGAAGGGGGGGAGCTGTTTTTT
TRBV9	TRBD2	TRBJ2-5	CASTIGGGSQETQYF	TGTGCCAGCACCATCGGGGGGGGATCCCAAGAGACCCAGTACTTC
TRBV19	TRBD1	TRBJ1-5	CASSHLQGVNQPQHF	TGTGCCAGTAGTCACCTACAGGGGGTCAATCAGCCCCAGCATTTT
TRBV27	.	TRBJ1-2	CASSHEPHGYTF	TGTGCCAGCAGCCACGAACCTCATGGCTACACCTTC
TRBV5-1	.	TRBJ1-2	CASSSTFDGGVHGYTF	TGCGCCAGCAGCTCGACATTCGACGGGGGCGTCCATGGCTACACCTTC
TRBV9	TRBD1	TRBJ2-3	CASSVGPGTEYTDTQYF	TGTGCCAGCAGCGTAGGCCCCGGGACAGAATACACAGATACGCAGTATTTT
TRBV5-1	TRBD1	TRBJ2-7	CASSWGQGGYEQYF	TGCGCCAGCAGCTGGGGACAGGGGGGATACGAGCAGTACTTC
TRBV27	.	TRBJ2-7	CASSSRDMASYEQYF	TGTGCCAGCAGTTCGCGGGACATGGCATCCTACGAGCAGTACTTC
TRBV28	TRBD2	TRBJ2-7	CASSWASGDYEQYF	TGTGCCAGCAGTTGGGCTAGCGGGGACTACGAGCAGTACTTC
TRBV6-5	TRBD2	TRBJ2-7	CASSLTSGTSYEQYF	TGTGCCAGCAGCCTGACTAGCGGGACCTCCTACGAGCAGTACTTC
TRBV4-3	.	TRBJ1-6	CASSQGTRRASPLHF	TGCGCCAGCAGCCAAGGGACCAGGAGGGCCTCACCCCTCCACTTT
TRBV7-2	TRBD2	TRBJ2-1	CASSRTSGSNEQFF	TGTGCCAGCAGTCGAACTAGCGGGAGCAATGAGCAGTTCTTC
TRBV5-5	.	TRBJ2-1	CASSQRWGRERYNEQFF	TGTGCCAGCAGCCAACGCTGGGGGCGGGAGAGGTACAATGAGCAGTTCTTC
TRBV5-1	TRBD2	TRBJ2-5	CASSPGLAGVTNQETQYF	TGCGCCAGCAGCCCAGGACTAGCGGGAGTGACGAACCAAGAGACCCAGTACTTC
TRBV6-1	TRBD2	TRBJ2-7	CASSERSGISLEQYF	TGTGCCAGCAGTGAAAGGAGCGGGATTAGTCTCGAGCAGTACTTC
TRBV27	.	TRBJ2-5	CASSEAETQYF	TGTGCCAGCAGTGAGGCGGAGACCCAGTACTTC
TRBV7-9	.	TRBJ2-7	CASSASSRDLLYEQYF	TGTGCCAGCAGCGCTTCGAGCAGGGACCTTCTCTACGAGCAGTACTTC
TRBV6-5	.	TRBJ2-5	CASSYSMDGRETQYF	TGTGCCAGCAGTTACTCGATGGATGGGCGGGAGACCCAGTACTTC
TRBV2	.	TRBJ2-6	CASRGRGTLSGANVLTF	TGTGCCAGCAGAGGCAGGGGCACCCTATCTGGGGCCAACGTCCTGACTTTC
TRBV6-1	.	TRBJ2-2	CASAQGGYTGELFF	TGTGCCAGCGCGCAGGGGGGATACACCGGGGAGCTGTTTTTT
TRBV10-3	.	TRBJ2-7	CAIREGDGPNPYEQYF	TGTGCCATCAGAGAGGGGGACGGCCCGAACCCCTACGAGCAGTACTTC
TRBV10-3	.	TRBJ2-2	CAISGGREGPTNTGELFF	TGTGCCATCAGTGGGGGTCGTGAGGGGCCCACGAACACCGGGGAGCTGTTTTTT
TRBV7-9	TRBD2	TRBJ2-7	CASSPRSSGRVGEQYF	TGTGCCAGCAGCCCCCGGAGTAGCGGGAGAGTCGGCGAGCAGTACTTC
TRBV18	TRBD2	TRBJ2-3	CASSPKRGLAGSTDTQYF	TGTGCCAGCTCACCAAAACGCGGACTAGCGGGGAGCACAGATACGCAGTATTTT
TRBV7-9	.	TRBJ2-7	CASSLGNSYEQYF	TGTGCCAGCAGCTTAGGCAATTCCTACGAGCAGTACTTC
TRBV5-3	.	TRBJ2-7	CARSLGAALEQYF	TGTGCCAGAAGCTTGGGGGCGGCGCTCGAGCAGTACTTC
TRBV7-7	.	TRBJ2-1	CASSWAEGDPYNEQFF	TGTGCCAGCAGCTGGGCCGAGGGGGACCCCTACAATGAGCAGTTCTTC
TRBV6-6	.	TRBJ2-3	CAITPPNEADTQYF	TGTGCCATCACCCCCCCAAACGAGGCAGATACGCAGTATTTT
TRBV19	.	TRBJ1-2	CASSIVFRADYGYTF	TGTGCCAGTAGTATAGTTTTTCGGGCGGACTATGGCTACACCTTC
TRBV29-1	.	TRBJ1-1	CSVVPGEAFF	TGCAGCGTTGTCCCGGGTGAAGCTTTCTTT
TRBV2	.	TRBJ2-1	CASTARTAGYEYNEQFF	TGTGCCAGCACCGCCAGGACAGCGGGGTACGAATACAATGAGCAGTTCTTC
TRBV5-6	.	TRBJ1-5	CASSLAGNQPQHF	TGTGCCAGCAGCTTGGCAGGGAACCAGCCCCAGCATTTT
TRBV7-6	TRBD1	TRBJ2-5	CASSSRGQETQYF	TGTGCCAGCAGTAGCAGGGGGCAAGAGACCCAGTACTTC
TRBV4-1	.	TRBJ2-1	CASSQVFDWYNEQFF	TGCGCCAGCAGCCAAGTTTTCGACTGGTACAATGAGCAGTTCTTC
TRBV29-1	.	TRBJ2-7	CSGHEQYF	TGCAGCGGCCACGAGCAGTACTTC